One and the same sample provided the 6 T cell receptor beta chains below, sequenced in a study of T-cell reconstitution after alpha-beta-depleted transplantation in children. Unique molecular identifiers were used in preparing the TCRbeta library. TCRdb fed the PCR reads into MiXCR, producing one record per CDR3 protein. The data hold around 700,000 distinct CDR3 sequences, with about an eighth observed a single time. Specimen: PBMCs, collected before TCRalphabeta/CD19-depleted stem cell transplant. Source of these receptors: a girl aged 2 to 9 with congenital amegakaryocytic thrombocytopenia, due to receive a stem cell transplant.

This chain connects TRBV27 to TRBJ2-7; D is possibly TRBD1 or TRBD2 (5 bases each). Germline CDR1 reads MNHEY; CDR2 reads SMNVEV (reference sequence). The germline V and J ends were trimmed by 3 bases and 0 bases, with 9 bases remaining between them. The CDR3 consists of 14 residues. CDR3 amino acids: CASSFRDGSYEQYF. The CDR3 region has the DNA TGTGCCAGCAGTTTCCGGGACGGCTCCTACGAGCAGTACTTC.

The sample holds many counts of this clonotype. The chain combines TRBV20-1 with TRBJ2-1; 12 bases line up with TRBD2. The V segment lost 0 bases and the J segment 4 bases; nucleotides outside the gene matches: 7. The CDR3 sequence is 17 residues long. Per germline, CDR1 DFQATT and CDR2 SNEGSKA (reference sequence). The DNA of the CDR3 is TGCAGTGCTAGAGACCCGGCTAGCGGGGGGGGTTACAATGAGCAGTTCTTC. It specifies CSARDPASGGGYNEQFF.

Many counts were recorded for this clonotype. V and J are TRBV5-1 and TRBJ2-1; 8 nucleotides agree with TRBD1. V dropped 7 bases and J dropped 6; count of bases not matched to a gene: 6. Germline V lookup: CDR1 SGHRS, CDR2 YFSETQ. This CDR3 comprises 13 residues. As DNA, the CDR3 is TGCGCCAGCTCTAGGGACAGGCGCAATGAGCAGTTCTTC. Translating it yields CASSRDRRNEQFF.

This clonotype was counted a few times. The rearrangement links TRBV5-1 to TRBJ2-1; D is perhaps TRBD2 (6 bases). The CDR3 consists of 14 residues. Trimming took 1 base from V and 5 from J, leaving 10 bases between them. Germline CDR1 SGHRS, CDR2 YFSETQ. The CDR3 loop is CASSLSQRDNEQFF. In nucleotides, the CDR3 is TGCGCCAGCAGCTTGAGCCAGCGGGACAATGAGCAGTTCTTC.

The genes are TRBV21-1 and TRBJ1-5. TRBV21-1 is noted as a pseudogene. The CDR3 is made up of 19 amino acids. In DNA form, the CDR3 reads TGTGCCAGCACCGTCTATGGAACAGGGAGGGGGTGTAGCAATCAGCCCCAGCATTTT. Translated, it gives CASTVYGTGRGCSNQPQHF.

The chain employs TRBV5-1 and TRBJ2-5, with D hard to call. There are 13 residues in the CDR3. The germline V gene has CDR1 SGHRS and CDR2 YFSETQ. V shed 0 bases and J shed 5 bases, with 8 bases lying between them. This CDR3 is CASSLDTPETQYF. The DNA for the CDR3 is TGCGCCAGCAGCTTGGACACCCCGGAGACCCAGTACTTC.